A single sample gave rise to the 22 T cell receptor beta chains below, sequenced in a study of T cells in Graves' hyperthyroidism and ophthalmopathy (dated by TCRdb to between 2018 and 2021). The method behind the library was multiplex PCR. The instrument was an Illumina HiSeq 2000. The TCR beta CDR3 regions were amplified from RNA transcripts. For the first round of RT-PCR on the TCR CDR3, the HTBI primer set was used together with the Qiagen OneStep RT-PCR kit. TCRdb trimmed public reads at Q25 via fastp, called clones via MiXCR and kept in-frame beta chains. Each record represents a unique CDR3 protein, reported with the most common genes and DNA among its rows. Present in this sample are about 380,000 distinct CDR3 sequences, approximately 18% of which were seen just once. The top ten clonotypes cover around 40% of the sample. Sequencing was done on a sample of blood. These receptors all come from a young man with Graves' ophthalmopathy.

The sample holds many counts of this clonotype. CDR3 region: CATSRYRDYSPLHF. DNA for the CDR3: TGTGCCACCAGCAGGTACAGGGATTACTCACCCCTCCACTTT. V usage is TRBV15 and J usage is TRBJ1-6, with TRBD1 as a possible D gene (6 bases). The CDR3 is 14 residues long. Trimming took off 3 bases at V and 10 bases at J, with 13 bases between the two ends. Germline loops: CDR1 LNHNV, CDR2 YYDKDF (reference sequence).

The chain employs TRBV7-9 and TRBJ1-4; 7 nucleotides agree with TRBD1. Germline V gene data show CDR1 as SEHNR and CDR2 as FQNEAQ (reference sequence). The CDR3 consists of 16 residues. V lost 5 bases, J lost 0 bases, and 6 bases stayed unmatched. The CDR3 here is CASSPSTGPTNEKLFF. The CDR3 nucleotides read TGTGCCAGCAGCCCCTCGACAGGGCCAACTAATGAAAAACTGTTTTTT.

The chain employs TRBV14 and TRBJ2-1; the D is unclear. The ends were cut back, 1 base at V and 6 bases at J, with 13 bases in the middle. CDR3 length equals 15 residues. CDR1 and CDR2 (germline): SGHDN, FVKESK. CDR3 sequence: CASSQGSSRRNEQFF. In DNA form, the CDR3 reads TGTGCCAGCAGCCAAGGTAGTAGCCGCCGCAATGAGCAGTTCTTC.

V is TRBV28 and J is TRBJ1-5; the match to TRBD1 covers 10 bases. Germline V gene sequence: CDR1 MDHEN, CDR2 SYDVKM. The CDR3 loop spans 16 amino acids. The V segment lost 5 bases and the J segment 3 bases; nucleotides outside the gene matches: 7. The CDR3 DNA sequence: TGTGCCAGCAGTCGCCCCGGGACAGGGGTCAATCAGCCCCAGCATTTT. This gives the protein CASSRPGTGVNQPQHF. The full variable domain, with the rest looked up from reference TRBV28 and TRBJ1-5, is DVKVTQSSRYLVKRTGEKVFLECVQDMDHENMFWYRQDPGLGLRLIYFSYDVKMKEKGDIPEGYSVSREKKERFSLILESASTNQTSMYLCASSRPGTGVNQPQHFGDGTRLSIL.

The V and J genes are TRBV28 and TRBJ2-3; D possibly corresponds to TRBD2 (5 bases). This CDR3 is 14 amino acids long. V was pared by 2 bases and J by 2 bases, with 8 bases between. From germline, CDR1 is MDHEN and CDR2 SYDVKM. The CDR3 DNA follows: TGTGCCAGCAGTTTACTCCTAGCCACAGATACGCAGTATTTT. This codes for CASSLLLATDTQYF.

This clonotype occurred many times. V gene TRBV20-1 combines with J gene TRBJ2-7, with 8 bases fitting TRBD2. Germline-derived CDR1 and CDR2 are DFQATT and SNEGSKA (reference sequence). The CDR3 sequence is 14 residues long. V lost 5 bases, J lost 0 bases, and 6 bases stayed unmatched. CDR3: CSAPTSGDSYEQYF. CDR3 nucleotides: TGCAGTGCTCCCACTAGCGGTGACTCCTACGAGCAGTACTTC.

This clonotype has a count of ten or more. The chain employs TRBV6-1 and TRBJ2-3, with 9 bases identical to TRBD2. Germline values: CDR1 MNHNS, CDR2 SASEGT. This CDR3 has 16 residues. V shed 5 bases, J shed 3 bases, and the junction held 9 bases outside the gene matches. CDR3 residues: CASSWRGGGVTDTQYF. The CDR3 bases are TGTGCCAGCAGTTGGCGGGGGGGCGGTGTTACAGATACGCAGTATTTT.

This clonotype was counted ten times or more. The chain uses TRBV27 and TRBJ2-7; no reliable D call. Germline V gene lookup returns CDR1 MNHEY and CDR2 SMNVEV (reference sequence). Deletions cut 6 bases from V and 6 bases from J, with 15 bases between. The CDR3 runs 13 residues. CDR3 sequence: CASRTDGSLEQYF. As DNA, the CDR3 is TGTGCCAGCAGAACGGACGGGTCCCTCGAGCAGTACTTC.

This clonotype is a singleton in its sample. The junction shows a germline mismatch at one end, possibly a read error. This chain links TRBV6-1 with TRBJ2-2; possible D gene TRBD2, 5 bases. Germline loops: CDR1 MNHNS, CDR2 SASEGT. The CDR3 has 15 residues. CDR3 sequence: CASKFENSNTGEPFF. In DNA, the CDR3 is TGTGCCAGCAAATTCGAGAATTCGAACACCGGGGAGCCGTTTTTT.

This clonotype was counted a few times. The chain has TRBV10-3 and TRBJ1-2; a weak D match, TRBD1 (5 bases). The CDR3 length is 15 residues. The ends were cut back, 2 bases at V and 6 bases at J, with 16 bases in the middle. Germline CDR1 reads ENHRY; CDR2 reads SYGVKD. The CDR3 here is CAISEEAEGLDGYTF. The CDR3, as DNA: TGTGCCATCAGTGAGGAGGCAGAGGGGTTAGATGGCTACACCTTC.

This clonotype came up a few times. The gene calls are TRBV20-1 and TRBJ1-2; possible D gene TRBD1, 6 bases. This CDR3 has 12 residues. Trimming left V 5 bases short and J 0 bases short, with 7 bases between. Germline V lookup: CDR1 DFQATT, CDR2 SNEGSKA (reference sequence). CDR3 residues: CSARQANYGYTF. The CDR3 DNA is TGCAGTGCTCGACAGGCTAACTATGGCTACACCTTC.

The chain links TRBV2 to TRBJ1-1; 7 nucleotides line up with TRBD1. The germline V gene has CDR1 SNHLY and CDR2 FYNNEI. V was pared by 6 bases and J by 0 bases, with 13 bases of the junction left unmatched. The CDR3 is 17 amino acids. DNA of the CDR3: TGTGCCAGCAGCGCCCACCGGGACAGAAGCATGAACACTGAAGCTTTCTTT. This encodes CASSAHRDRSMNTEAFF.

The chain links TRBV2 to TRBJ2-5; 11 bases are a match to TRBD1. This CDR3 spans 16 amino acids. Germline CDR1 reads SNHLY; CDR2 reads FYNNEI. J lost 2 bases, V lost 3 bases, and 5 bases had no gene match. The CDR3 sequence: CASSDGTGGPQETQYF. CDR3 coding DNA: TGTGCCAGCAGTGACGGGACAGGGGGTCCGCAAGAGACCCAGTACTTC.

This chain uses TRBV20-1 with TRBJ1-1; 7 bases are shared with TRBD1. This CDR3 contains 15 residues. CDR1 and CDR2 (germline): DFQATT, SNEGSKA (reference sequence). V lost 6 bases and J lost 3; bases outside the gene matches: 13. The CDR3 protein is CSASGRGQGHTEAFF. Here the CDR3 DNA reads TGCAGTGCGTCGGGGAGGGGGCAGGGCCACACTGAAGCTTTCTTT.

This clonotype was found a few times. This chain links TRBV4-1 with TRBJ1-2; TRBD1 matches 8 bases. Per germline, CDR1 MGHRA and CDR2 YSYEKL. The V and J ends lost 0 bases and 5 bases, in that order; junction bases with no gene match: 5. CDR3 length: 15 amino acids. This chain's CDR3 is CASSQDQQGGYGYTF. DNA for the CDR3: TGCGCCAGCAGCCAAGATCAACAGGGGGGATATGGCTACACCTTC.

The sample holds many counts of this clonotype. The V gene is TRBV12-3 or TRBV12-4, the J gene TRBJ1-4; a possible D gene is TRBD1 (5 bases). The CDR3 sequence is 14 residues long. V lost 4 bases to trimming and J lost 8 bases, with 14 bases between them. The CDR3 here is CASSYRPGSEKLFF. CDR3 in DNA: TGTGCCAGCAGTTACAGGCCTGGCTCGGAAAAACTGTTTTTT.

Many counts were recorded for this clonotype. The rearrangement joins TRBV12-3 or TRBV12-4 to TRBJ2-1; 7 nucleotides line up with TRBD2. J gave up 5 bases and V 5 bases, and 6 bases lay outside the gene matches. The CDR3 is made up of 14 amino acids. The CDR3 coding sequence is TGTGCCAGCAGTCTACTAGCGTACGACAATGAGCAGTTCTTC. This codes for CASSLLAYDNEQFF.

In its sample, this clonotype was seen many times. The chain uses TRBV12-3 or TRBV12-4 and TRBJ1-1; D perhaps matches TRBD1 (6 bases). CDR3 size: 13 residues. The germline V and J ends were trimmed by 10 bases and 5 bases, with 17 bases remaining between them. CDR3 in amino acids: CATTPGAGTEAFF. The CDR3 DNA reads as TGTGCCACTACTCCGGGGGCGGGGACTGAAGCTTTCTTT.

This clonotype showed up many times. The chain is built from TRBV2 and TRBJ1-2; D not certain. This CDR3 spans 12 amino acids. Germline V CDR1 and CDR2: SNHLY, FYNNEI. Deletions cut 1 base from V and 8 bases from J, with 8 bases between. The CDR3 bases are TGTGCCAGCAGTGAAGGAGGTTACGGCTACACCTTC. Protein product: CASSEGGYGYTF.

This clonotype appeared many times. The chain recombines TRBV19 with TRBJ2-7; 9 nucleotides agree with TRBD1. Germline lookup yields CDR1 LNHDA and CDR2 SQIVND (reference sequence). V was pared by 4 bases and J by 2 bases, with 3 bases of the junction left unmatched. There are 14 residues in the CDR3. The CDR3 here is CASSTRQGAYEQYF. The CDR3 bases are TGTGCCAGTAGTACCCGACAGGGGGCCTACGAGCAGTACTTC.

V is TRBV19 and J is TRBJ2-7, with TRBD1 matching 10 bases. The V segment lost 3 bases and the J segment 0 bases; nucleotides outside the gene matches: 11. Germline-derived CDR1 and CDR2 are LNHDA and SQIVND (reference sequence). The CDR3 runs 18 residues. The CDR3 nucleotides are TGTGCCAGTAGTATGGACCTACGACAGGGGGCCTCCTCCTACGAGCAGTACTTC. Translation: CASSMDLRQGASSYEQYF. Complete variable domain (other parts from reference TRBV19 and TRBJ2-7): DGGITQSPKYLFRKEGQNVTLSCEQNLNHDAMYWYRQDPGQGLRLIYYSQIVNDFQKGDIAEGYSVSREKKESFPLTVTSAQKNPTAFYLCASSMDLRQGASSYEQYFGPGTRLTVT.

The CDR3 loop reads CAITNGQGNTGELFF. The DNA of the CDR3 is TGTGCCATCACAAATGGACAGGGGAACACCGGGGAGCTGTTTTTT. This chain connects TRBV10-3 to TRBJ2-2; 8 positions match TRBD1. The CDR3 has 15 residues. Germline lookup yields CDR1 ENHRY and CDR2 SYGVKD. Trimming cost V 7 bases and J 1 base; bases outside gene matches: 5.